The next 24 T cell receptor beta chains were all read from a single sample in a study of CD8+ T cells in alopecia areata (dated by TCRdb to the late 2010s). The library was obtained by the immunoSEQ multiplex PCR assay. RNA was extracted from all samples and reverse transcribed into cDNA, which served as template for TCR sequencing. TCRdb re-hosts the immuneACCESS table, in-frame sequences only. Its copies lack some clones; in the studies checked, an unresolved V gene accounts for under half of them, and the cause for the rest is not known. In all, the sample holds 150,000 or so clones, and 45% to 50% of those were seen once. The top ten clones comprise about 19% of the sample. The sample's time point label is to be understood as: baseline before oral tofacitinib. This sample comprised CD8+ T cells sorted from blood, obtained at week 0. The receptor set was obtained from a human donor with alopecia areata.

The CDR3 is CASSQDGEGQAPNEQFF. The CDR3 bases are TGTGCCAGCAGCCAAGATGGGGAGGGACAGGCGCCCAATGAGCAGTTCTTC. The chain links TRBV4-2 to TRBJ2-1; the D gene is possibly TRBD1 (8 bases). This CDR3 comprises 17 residues. Germline V CDR1 and CDR2: LGHNA, YNFKEQ. The ends were cut back, 0 bases at V and 6 bases at J, with 18 bases in the middle.

The rearrangement links TRBV29-1 to TRBJ1-2; D call uncertain. Germline loops: CDR1 SQVTM, CDR2 ANQGSEA. V lost 2 bases, J lost 8 bases, and 6 bases lay in between. This CDR3 is 10 amino acids long. Written as DNA, the CDR3 is TGCAGCGTTGAATTAAGCGGCTACACCTTC. Amino acid sequence: CSVELSGYTF.

Here the CDR3 DNA reads TGTGCCTGGATGGGGGACGCGAACACTGAAGCTTTCTTT. This codes for CAWMGDANTEAFF. The chain joins TRBV30 to TRBJ1-1; possibly TRBD1 for D (5 bases). Trimming shortened V by 4 bases and J by 1 base, and 10 bases separated the two germline ends. Germline-derived CDR1 and CDR2 are GTSNPN and SVGIG (reference sequence). The CDR3 spans 13 residues.

This clone occurred many times. The chain uses TRBV5-4 and TRBJ2-1; 8 positions match TRBD1. The V and J ends lost 4 bases and 6 bases, in that order; junction bases with no gene match: 12. The germline CDR1 and CDR2 sequences are SGHNT and YYREEE (reference sequence). The CDR3 loop spans 16 amino acids. As DNA, the CDR3 is TGTGCCAGCAGCCCAGATCAGGGGGCCTCCCGCAATGAGCAGTTCTTC. As protein: CASSPDQGASRNEQFF.

J is TRBJ1-1 and V is TRBV15; no clear D gene. Trimming removed 0 bases from V and 1 base from J, with 9 bases in between. The CDR3 sequence is 15 residues long. Germline V gene lookup returns CDR1 LNHNV and CDR2 YYDKDF (reference sequence). The CDR3: CATSREGTPNTEAFF. In DNA form, the CDR3 reads TGTGCCACCAGCAGAGAAGGCACGCCGAACACTGAAGCTTTCTTT.

The rearrangement joins TRBV15 to TRBJ1-1; D gene ambiguous. Trimming took off 9 bases at V and 3 bases at J, with 11 bases between the two ends. Per germline, CDR1 LNHNV and CDR2 YYDKDF (reference sequence). The CDR3 extends over 12 amino acids. CDR3 sequence: CATSRWDTEAFF. CDR3 coding DNA: TGTGCCACTTCCCGTTGGGACACTGAAGCTTTCTTT.

The chain carries TRBV7-8 and TRBJ2-5, with D hard to call. This CDR3 contains 13 residues. V lost 2 bases, J lost 5 bases, and 9 bases lay in between. Germline-derived CDR1 and CDR2 are SGHVS and FQNEAQ. DNA for the CDR3: TGTGCCAGCAGCTTATCTTCGTGGGAGACCCAGTACTTC. Translating gives CASSLSSWETQYF. Based on the CDR3 plus reference TRBV7-8 and TRBJ2-5, the full variable domain is GAGVSQSPRYKVAKRGQDVALRCDPISGHVSLFWYQQALGQGPEFLTYFQNEAQLDKSGLPSDRFFAERPEGSVSTLKIQRTQQEDSAVYLCASSLSSWETQYFGPGTRLLVL.

The rearrangement joins TRBV29-1 to TRBJ2-7; D is possibly TRBD1 (6 bases). The germline gives CDR1 SQVTM, CDR2 ANQGSEA. V was trimmed by 8 bases and J by 0 bases, leaving 14 bases between them. The CDR3 is 13 residues long. CDR3 in DNA: TGCAGCTTCAGGGGTCACCTCTCCTACGAGCAGTACTTC. Protein product: CSFRGHLSYEQYF.

A few counts support this clone. Other DNA variants within this sample encode the same CDR3. This rearrangement joins TRBV5-6 to TRBJ1-1; 7 bases line up with TRBD1. With 3 bases clipped from V and 1 base from J, the junction kept 3 bases outside the gene matches. The CDR3 consists of 14 residues. Germline lookup yields CDR1 SGHDT and CDR2 YYEEEE. The CDR3 nucleotides read TGTGCCAGCAGCTACGGGACAGAGAACACTGAAGCTTTCTTT. Translation: CASSYGTENTEAFF.

The chain is built from TRBV6-5 and TRBJ2-7; D is unresolved. Germline CDR1 MNHEY, CDR2 SVGAGI. V lost 1 base and J 5 bases, leaving 15 bases between the germline ends. CDR3 length: 15 amino acids. CDR3 sequence: CASSYLRAPGHEQYF. In DNA form, the CDR3 reads TGTGCCAGCAGTTACTTAAGGGCCCCGGGCCACGAGCAGTACTTC.

J is TRBJ2-2 and V is TRBV11-3; 12 bases fit TRBD1. There are 19 residues in the CDR3. V lost 6 bases and J lost 3; bases outside the gene matches: 14. The germline gives CDR1 SGHNT, CDR2 YENEEA. The CDR3 here is CASRKWGQGAAKYTGELFF. CDR3 sequence (DNA): TGTGCCAGCAGAAAATGGGGACAGGGGGCAGCGAAGTACACCGGGGAGCTGTTTTTT.

This clone turned up a few times. Distinct nucleotide sequences in the sample also encode this CDR3. The chain has TRBV9 and TRBJ2-1; TRBD2 is a possible D gene (6 bases). Deletions cut 2 bases from V and 8 bases from J, with 8 bases between. Germline V gene data show CDR1 as SGDLS and CDR2 as YYNGEE. The CDR3 totals 12 residues. The CDR3 DNA reads TGTGCCAGCAGCGTGGGGGGTTATGAGCAGTTCTTC. It encodes CASSVGGYEQFF.

This clone was observed a handful of times. The chain uses TRBV9 and TRBJ1-1; 10 bases match TRBD1. The CDR3 sequence is 14 residues long. Germline values: CDR1 SGDLS, CDR2 YYNGEE. Unmatched junction bases numbered 1, after V lost 4 bases and J lost 1 base. DNA for the CDR3: TGTGCCAGCAGCAGACAGGGGGCGAACACTGAAGCTTTCTTT. As protein: CASSRQGANTEAFF. Filled out from reference TRBV9 and TRBJ1-1, the complete variable domain reads DSGVTQTPKHLITATGQRVTLRCSPRSGDLSVYWYQQSLDQGLQFLIQYYNGEERAKGNILERFSAQQFPDLHSELNLSSLELGDSALYFCASSRQGANTEAFFGQGTRLTVV.

J is TRBJ2-2 and V is TRBV5-1, with D possibly called TRBD1 or TRBD2 (5 bases each). The germline V gene has CDR1 SGHRS and CDR2 YFSETQ. The germline V and J ends were trimmed by 2 bases and 0 bases, with 14 bases remaining between them. This CDR3 spans 17 amino acids. The CDR3 spells CASSLGPGRTNTGELFF. The CDR3 nucleotides are TGCGCCAGCAGCTTAGGGCCGGGACGAACGAACACCGGGGAGCTGTTTTTT.

This chain links TRBV27 with TRBJ1-5; tentatively, D is TRBD1 (5 bases). The ends were cut back, 5 bases at V and 3 bases at J, with 8 bases in the middle. The CDR3 loop spans 13 amino acids. Per the germline V gene, CDR1 is MNHEY and CDR2 is SMNVEV (reference sequence). CDR3 in amino acids: CASSVGHNQPQHF. The CDR3 nucleotides read TGTGCCAGCAGTGTGGGGCACAATCAGCCCCAGCATTTT.

This clone was found a few times. The chain links TRBV7-6 to TRBJ2-7; 7 bases agree with TRBD1. This CDR3 has 17 residues. V shed 5 bases, J shed 2 bases, and the junction held 15 bases outside the gene matches. Germline assignment: CDR1 SGHVS and CDR2 FNYEAQ. CDR3 sequence (DNA): TGTGCCAGCAGCCTAGGGGTTTTGACAGGGCCCACCTACGAGCAGTACTTC. Its protein is CASSLGVLTGPTYEQYF.

V gene TRBV11-1 combines with J gene TRBJ2-7; tentatively, D is TRBD2 (6 bases). Trimming pared 0 bases from V and 2 bases from J, leaving 8 bases between. The CDR3 length is 14 residues. Germline values: CDR1 SGHAT, CDR2 FQDESV (reference sequence). CDR3 residues: CASSLAGRTYEQYF. In nucleotides, the CDR3 is TGTGCCAGCAGCTTAGCAGGGAGGACCTACGAGCAGTACTTC. Variable domain in full (rest from reference TRBV11-1 and TRBJ2-7): EAEVAQSPRYKITEKSQAVAFWCDPISGHATLYWYRQILGQGPELLVQFQDESVVDDSQLPKDRFSAERLKGVDSTLKIQPAELGDSAMYLCASSLAGRTYEQYFGPGTRLTVT.

Concerning this clone: One end of the junction varies from germline; a read error may be responsible. This chain links TRBV14 with TRBJ1-2; 7 positions agree with TRBD1. Germline loops: CDR1 SGHDN, CDR2 FVKESK. The CDR3 runs 13 residues. The CDR3 protein is CAGRRTGGYGYTF. CDR3 DNA: TGTGCCGGCAGACGGACAGGCGGCTATGGCTACACCTTC. The full variable domain, completed using reference TRBV14 and TRBJ1-2, is EAGVTQFPSHSVIEKGQTVTLRCDPISGHDNLYWYRRVMGKEIKFLLHFVKESKQDESGMPNNRFLAERTGGTYSTLKVQPAELEDSGVYFCAGRRTGGYGYTFGSGTRLTVV.

This clone was observed a few times. The V call is TRBV29-1, the J call TRBJ2-5, with 7 bases matching TRBD1. CDR1 SQVTM and CDR2 ANQGSEA come from the germline V gene. This CDR3 region has 13 residues. Losses at the gene ends were 7 bases for V and 2 bases for J; bases not matched to a gene: 7. The CDR3 is CSAGEGQQETQYF. The DNA for the CDR3 is TGCAGCGCCGGCGAGGGACAGCAAGAGACCCAGTACTTC.

This clone was seen a single time. The CDR3 bases are TGTGCCAGCAGCTTGGAGACTAGCGGGGGAGGTGAGCAGTTCTTC. Its translation: CASSLETSGGGEQFF. V usage is TRBV5-6 and J usage is TRBJ2-1; 12 bases map to TRBD2. V was clipped by 0 bases and J by 9 bases; unmatched bases: 4. The CDR3 totals 15 residues. Germline lookup yields CDR1 SGHDT and CDR2 YYEEEE.

The genes are TRBV7-9 and TRBJ1-1, with no clear D. From germline, CDR1 is SEHNR and CDR2 FQNEAQ (reference sequence). V lost 3 bases to trimming and J lost 4 bases, with 3 bases between them. The CDR3 is made up of 11 amino acids. The CDR3 region is CASSLGTEAFF. For the CDR3, the DNA is TGTGCCAGCAGCTTGGGCACTGAAGCTTTCTTT.

The chain uses TRBV29-1 and TRBJ2-2; D unclear. Trimming left V 4 bases short and J 0 bases short, with 6 bases between. This CDR3 has 13 amino acids. Germline CDR1 is SQVTM and CDR2 is ANQGSEA. CDR3 sequence (DNA): TGCAGCGTTGGTGGCTCGAACACCGGGGAGCTGTTTTTT. Translated, it gives CSVGGSNTGELFF.

The V gene is TRBV27, the J gene TRBJ1-6; D might be TRBD1 (5 bases). The CDR3 runs 14 residues. CDR1 MNHEY and CDR2 SMNVEV come from the germline V gene (reference sequence). The V gene lost 4 bases and the J gene lost 9 bases, with 13 bases spanning the gap. CDR3 DNA sequence: TGTGCCAGCAGTTGGGGCAGGGCCAGTTCACCCCTCCACTTT. Amino acid sequence: CASSWGRASSPLHF.

This chain links TRBV7-8 with TRBJ2-3; D possibly corresponds to TRBD1 (6 bases). The length of the CDR3 is 16 residues. Trimming removed 5 bases from V and 2 bases from J, with 17 bases in between. Germline CDR1 is SGHVS and CDR2 is FQNEAQ. The CDR3 loop reads CASSTTIGGFTDTQYF. The CDR3 region has the DNA TGTGCCAGCAGCACAACCATAGGGGGTTTCACAGATACGCAGTATTTT.